The 30 T cell receptor beta chains listed next were all sequenced from one sample in a study of CD8 T cells in ankylosing spondylitis (dated by TCRdb to the late 2010s). What the study reported, not specific to this receptor: Blood from ankylosing spondylitis patients appeared to be characterized by a TCR beta motif made up of under ten highly homologous amino acid variants.

The antigens of these receptors remain unknown. The protocol used for the library was 5' RACE. TCRdb records Illumina HiSeq 2500 as the sequencer. The public reads were quality trimmed at Q25 with fastp and then assembled into clones with MiXCR by TCRdb, keeping productive beta chains. CDR3 protein sequences are deduplicated, and each keeps its most common genes and DNA. The sample data list roughly 350,000 distinct CDR3 sequences, and less than 9.5% of these were observed just once. The ten largest clones add up to about 14% of the sample. Sequences were obtained from blood, either unsorted or a sorted T cell fraction (not recorded which). All receptors come from a male donor with ankylosing spondylitis.

This clonotype occurred a few times. This chain uses TRBV9 with TRBJ1-2; D gene uncertain. V shed 4 bases and J shed 2 bases, with 15 bases lying between them. The germline CDR1 and CDR2 sequences are SGDLS and YYNGEE. CDR3 size: 15 residues. The CDR3 DNA sequence: TGTGCCAGCAGCTTCTTGTTGGCGGGCAACTATGGCTACACCTTC. Encoded protein: CASSFLLAGNYGYTF.

V gene TRBV29-1 combines with J gene TRBJ1-1; D is undetermined. The CDR3 loop spans 13 amino acids. Trimming took 3 bases from V and 5 from J, leaving 13 bases between them. The germline V gene encodes CDR1 SQVTM and CDR2 ANQGSEA. The CDR3 spells CSVDPGPGTEAFF. In DNA form, the CDR3 reads TGCAGCGTTGATCCGGGCCCGGGGACTGAAGCTTTCTTT. The full variable domain, in which reference TRBV29-1 and TRBJ1-1 provide the parts outside the CDR3, is SAVISQKPSRDICQRGTSLTIQCQVDSQVTMMFWYRQQPGQSLTLIATANQGSEATYESGFVIDKFPISRPNLTFSTLTVSNMSPEDSSIYLCSVDPGPGTEAFFGQGTRLTVV.

This clonotype was detected only a few times. The chain uses TRBV12-3 or TRBV12-4 and TRBJ1-2, with 7 bases matching TRBD1. The CDR3 is 16 residues long. V was pared by 4 bases and J by 5 bases, with 13 bases of the junction left unmatched. The CDR3 loop reads CASSSDRPPIFYGYTF. For the CDR3, the DNA is TGTGCCAGCAGTTCGGACAGGCCGCCAATTTTTTATGGCTACACCTTC.

This clonotype appeared a few times. The chain couples TRBV9 to TRBJ2-5; 7 bases match TRBD2. Germline V lookup: CDR1 SGDLS, CDR2 YYNGEE. The CDR3 has 17 amino acids. With 0 bases clipped from V and 6 bases from J, the junction kept 14 bases outside the gene matches. CDR3 in DNA: TGTGCCAGCAGCGTAGCCAGCGGGACGGCGGGGTATAAGACCCAGTACTTC. Its protein is CASSVASGTAGYKTQYF.

This clonotype came up a few times. The genes are TRBV7-6 and TRBJ2-3; D unresolved. This CDR3 contains 14 residues. Germline assignment: CDR1 SGHVS and CDR2 FNYEAQ. V was trimmed by 5 bases and J by 8 bases, leaving 17 bases between them. The CDR3 region is CASSQREAVSTQYF. The CDR3 DNA reads as TGTGCCAGCAGCCAGCGCGAGGCCGTGAGTACGCAGTATTTT.

This clonotype has at least ten counts. The chain couples TRBV4-3 to TRBJ1-6, with 9 bases lining up with TRBD1. With 3 bases clipped from V and 10 bases from J, the junction kept 7 bases outside the gene matches. CDR1 and CDR2 from the germline V gene are LGHNA and YSLEER. This CDR3 comprises 15 residues. The CDR3 DNA follows: TGCGCCAGCAGCCATAACAGGGGGCGCGAATCACCCCTCCACTTT. Translating it yields CASSHNRGRESPLHF.

This clonotype was observed many times. In nucleotides, the CDR3 is TGTGCCAGCGGACAGGGGTCTAATGAAAAACTGTTTTTT. Protein: CASGQGSNEKLFF. This chain joins TRBV12-3 or TRBV12-4 and TRBJ1-4; 9 nucleotides align to TRBD1. The CDR3 spans 13 residues. J was trimmed by 3 bases and V by 8 bases; bases with no gene match: 1.

In DNA, the CDR3 is TGCAGCGCCCAAGGGCTAGCGGGAGAAAACGAGCAGTTCTTC. This sequence encodes CSAQGLAGENEQFF. V usage is TRBV29-1 and J usage is TRBJ2-1; 10 nucleotides agree with TRBD2. Germline trimming cut 7 bases from V and 10 bases from J; bases unmatched to any gene: 13. Per germline, CDR1 SQVTM and CDR2 ANQGSEA. This CDR3 region has 14 residues.

This clonotype has only a few counts. The J gene is TRBJ1-5, the V gene TRBV19; D unresolved. The germline gives CDR1 LNHDA, CDR2 SQIVND (reference sequence). This CDR3 contains 14 residues. V lost 3 bases and J 4 bases, leaving 10 bases between the germline ends. CDR3 region: CASSISRRNQPQHF. For the CDR3, the DNA is TGTGCCAGTAGTATTTCTCGACGGAATCAGCCCCAGCATTTT.

The gene calls are TRBV27 and TRBJ2-6; a weak D match, TRBD1 (6 bases). Germline CDR1 reads MNHEY; CDR2 reads SMNVEV (reference sequence). Trimming pared 3 bases from V and 8 bases from J, leaving 14 bases between. The CDR3 runs 15 residues. The CDR3 protein is CASSLNRARPNVLTF. DNA of the CDR3: TGTGCCAGCAGTTTGAACAGGGCGCGCCCCAACGTCCTGACTTTC.

The V and J genes are TRBV5-1 and TRBJ2-7; either TRBD1 or TRBD2 may fit D (5 bases each). CDR1 SGHRS and CDR2 YFSETQ come from the germline V gene. This CDR3 spans 14 amino acids. V was shortened by 3 bases and J by 4 bases, with 14 bases between the two germline ends. Here the CDR3 reads CASSSRPGAYEQYF. CDR3 in DNA: TGCGCCAGCAGCTCCCGCCCCGGGGCATACGAGCAGTACTTC.

This clonotype was counted ten times or more. The chain recombines TRBV20-1 with TRBJ2-5; 7 bases match TRBD2. Germline V gives CDR1 DFQATT, CDR2 SNEGSKA (reference sequence). The trim removed 0 bases at V and 0 bases at J, leaving 4 bases unmatched. CDR3 length equals 15 residues. The CDR3 here is CSARDPAGYQETQYF. In DNA form, the CDR3 reads TGCAGTGCTAGAGACCCAGCGGGGTACCAAGAGACCCAGTACTTC.

V is TRBV3-1 and J is TRBJ2-7; the D gene is possibly TRBD2 (5 bases). V was shortened by 4 bases and J by 2 bases, with 9 bases between the two germline ends. The CDR3 sequence is 13 residues long. Looked up from germline, CDR1 is LGHDT and CDR2 is YNNKEL (reference sequence). The CDR3 spells CASSRRGAYEQYF. Written as DNA, the CDR3 is TGTGCCAGCAGCCGACGGGGAGCCTACGAGCAGTACTTC.

The chain couples TRBV19 to TRBJ2-4; 10 bases map to TRBD2. This CDR3 is 15 amino acids long. Looked up from germline, CDR1 is LNHDA and CDR2 is SQIVND (reference sequence). V dropped 8 bases and J dropped 7; count of bases not matched to a gene: 11. CDR3 in amino acids: CASGPSGRSGNIQYF. DNA for the CDR3: TGTGCCAGTGGCCCTAGCGGGAGAAGCGGGAACATTCAGTACTTC.

The J gene is TRBJ2-3, the V gene TRBV5-1, with 9 bases aligning to TRBD2. Germline lookup yields CDR1 SGHRS and CDR2 YFSETQ. The CDR3 spans 16 residues. The V segment lost 0 bases and the J segment 1 base; nucleotides outside the gene matches: 3. This chain's CDR3 is CASSLVLAGRTDTQYF. Here the CDR3 DNA reads TGCGCCAGCAGCTTGGTACTAGCGGGTCGCACAGATACGCAGTATTTT.

This clonotype was found a few times. This chain links TRBV5-1 with TRBJ2-7; 8 nucleotides line up with TRBD1. The CDR3 loop spans 14 amino acids. The junction had 3 bases not matched to a gene; V was cut back by 2 bases and J by 2 bases. CDR1 is SGHRS, CDR2 YFSETQ, per germline. The CDR3, as DNA: TGCGCCAGCAGCTTCCGGGACAGGACCTACGAGCAGTACTTC. Protein sequence: CASSFRDRTYEQYF.

This clonotype was counted a few times. V and J are TRBV7-2 and TRBJ2-1; 9 nucleotides align to TRBD2. Germline CDR1 reads SGHTA; CDR2 reads FQGNSA. Unmatched junction bases numbered 8, after V lost 7 bases and J lost 4 bases. This CDR3 contains 15 residues. CDR3 loop: CASNQAGGNYNEQFF. As DNA, the CDR3 is TGTGCCAGCAACCAAGCGGGAGGAAATTACAATGAGCAGTTCTTC.

The V call is TRBV29-1, the J call TRBJ2-7, with D unresolved. V was pared by 4 bases and J by 3 bases, with 16 bases between. The germline V gene has CDR1 SQVTM and CDR2 ANQGSEA. The CDR3 covers 14 residues. The CDR3 DNA follows: TGCAGCGTTGTGGTGGGGTTCCTAGACTACGAGCAGTACTTC. Amino acid sequence: CSVVVGFLDYEQYF.

This clonotype was found many times. The gene calls are TRBV14 and TRBJ2-3, with D unclear. The CDR3 has 14 residues. Germline V gives CDR1 SGHDN, CDR2 FVKESK. Deletions cut 1 base from V and 2 bases from J, with 7 bases between. The CDR3 reads CASSQVTVTDTQYF. CDR3 coding DNA: TGTGCCAGCAGCCAAGTAACAGTCACAGATACGCAGTATTTT.

This clonotype was seen a few times. The rearrangement joins TRBV30 to TRBJ1-1; D is unresolved. The germline gives CDR1 GTSNPN, CDR2 SVGIG (reference sequence). The V end was cut by 1 base, the J end by 7 bases, with 7 bases between. The CDR3 has 11 residues. The CDR3 is CAWSADFEAFF. The DNA of the CDR3 is TGTGCCTGGAGTGCGGACTTTGAAGCTTTCTTT.

A few counts support this clonotype. The chain joins TRBV15 to TRBJ1-5, with D unresolved. CDR3 length: 14 residues. Between the trimmed V and J ends, which lost 6 bases and 0 bases, there was a span of 9 bases. Germline V gene data show CDR1 as LNHNV and CDR2 as YYDKDF (reference sequence). The CDR3 DNA is TGTGCCACCAGTTTGGGGATTAGCAATCAGCCCCAGCATTTT. The encoded protein is CATSLGISNQPQHF.

This clonotype turned up a few times. The chain carries TRBV7-2 and TRBJ1-5; D not certain. V was clipped by 6 bases and J by 0 bases, with 12 bases between them. CDR1 is SGHTA, CDR2 FQGNSA, per germline. This CDR3 region has 15 residues. The CDR3 reads CASSVGSHSNQPQHF. CDR3 nucleotide sequence: TGTGCCAGCAGTGTGGGATCACATAGCAATCAGCCCCAGCATTTT.

The chain is built from TRBV20-1 and TRBJ1-4; TRBD1 aligns across 11 bases. The CDR3 contains 14 residues. Germline CDR1 and CDR2: DFQATT and SNEGSKA (reference sequence). The V gene end was trimmed by 6 bases and the J gene end by 8 bases; junction bases not matched to a gene: 8. Written as DNA, the CDR3 is TGCAGTGCGGACGGGACAGGGGGTGGGGAAAAACTGTTTTTT. Protein product: CSADGTGGGEKLFF.

The chain uses TRBV20-1 and TRBJ1-4; 7 bases map to TRBD1. Germline V gene data show CDR1 as DFQATT and CDR2 as SNEGSKA (reference sequence). CDR3 length: 16 amino acids. Unmatched junction bases numbered 17, after V lost 6 bases and J lost 7 bases. CDR3 coding DNA: TGCAGTGCACTAGCCCTATACAGGGGCGGAGGTGAAAAACTGTTTTTT. Translated, it gives CSALALYRGGGEKLFF.

In DNA form, the CDR3 reads TGTGCCAGCAGCTTCGGGACTAGCGGGACGAGAGAGCAGTACTTC. This translates into CASSFGTSGTREQYF. This sequence joins TRBV5-5 and TRBJ2-7, with TRBD2 matching 13 bases. This CDR3 region has 15 residues. The V and J ends lost 2 bases and 7 bases, in that order; junction bases with no gene match: 6. The V gene's germline CDR1 is SGHKS and CDR2 YYEKEE (reference sequence).

The chain carries TRBV5-1 and TRBJ2-7; 11 bases align to TRBD2. The CDR3 length is 19 residues. V lost 0 bases and J lost 2; bases outside the gene matches: 13. CDR1 is SGHRS, CDR2 YFSETQ, per germline. The CDR3 is CASSLAPRLAGGKAYEQYF. For the CDR3, the DNA is TGCGCCAGCAGCTTGGCCCCCAGGCTAGCGGGAGGAAAGGCCTACGAGCAGTACTTC.

The sample holds a few counts of this clonotype. The rearrangement links TRBV20-1 to TRBJ2-5; D possibly corresponds to TRBD2 (7 bases). This CDR3 region has 15 residues. The germline V gene encodes CDR1 DFQATT and CDR2 SNEGSKA (reference sequence). Trimming removed 0 bases from V and 5 bases from J, with 16 bases in between. CDR3 sequence reads: CSARDLRGGRETQYF. The CDR3 nucleotides are TGCAGTGCTAGAGATCTCAGGGGAGGGCGGGAGACCCAGTACTTC.

V gene TRBV5-1 combines with J gene TRBJ2-6; D is unresolved. In germline, CDR1 is SGHRS, CDR2 YFSETQ. Trimming took off 0 bases at V and 0 bases at J, with 13 bases between the two ends. CDR3 length: 18 residues. DNA of the CDR3: TGCGCCAGCAGCTTGGCCCGTTTACTGAGCTCTGGGGCCAACGTCCTGACTTTC. Residues: CASSLARLLSSGANVLTF. Variable domain in full (rest from reference TRBV5-1 and TRBJ2-6): KAGVTQTPRYLIKTRGQQVTLSCSPISGHRSVSWYQQTPGQGLQFLFEYFSETQRNKGNFPGRFSGRQFSNSRSEMNVSTLELGDSALYLCASSLARLLSSGANVLTFGAGSRLTVL.

This chain joins TRBV6-1 and TRBJ1-6; possibly TRBD1 for D (5 bases). V gave up 1 base and J gave up 10 bases, with 14 bases separating them. This CDR3 spans 15 amino acids. Germline V lookup: CDR1 MNHNS, CDR2 SASEGT. This CDR3 reads CASSEVGQGDSPLHF. Written as DNA, the CDR3 is TGTGCCAGCAGTGAAGTCGGGCAGGGCGACTCACCCCTCCACTTT.

Many counts were recorded for this clonotype. This chain joins TRBV12-3 or TRBV12-4 and TRBJ2-1, with TRBD2 matching 11 bases. This CDR3 has 15 amino acids. Trimming cost V 6 bases and J 8 bases; bases outside gene matches: 9. The CDR3 bases are TGTGCCAGCAGCCCAACTAGCGGGAGTCGGTATGAGCAGTTCTTC. Translation: CASSPTSGSRYEQFF.